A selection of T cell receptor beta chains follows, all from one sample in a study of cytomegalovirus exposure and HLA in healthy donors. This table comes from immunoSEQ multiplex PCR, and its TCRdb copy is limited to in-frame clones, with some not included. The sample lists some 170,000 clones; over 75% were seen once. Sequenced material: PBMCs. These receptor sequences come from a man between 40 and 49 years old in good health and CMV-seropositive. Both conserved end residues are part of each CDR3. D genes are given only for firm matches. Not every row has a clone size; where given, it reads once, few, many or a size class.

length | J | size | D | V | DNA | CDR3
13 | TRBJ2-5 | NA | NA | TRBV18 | TGTGCCAGCTCACCGACAGACCAAGAGACCCAGTACTTC | CASSPTDQETQYF
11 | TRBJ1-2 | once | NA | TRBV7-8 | TGTGCCAGCAGCCTCAGATATGGCTACACCTTC | CASSLRYGYTF
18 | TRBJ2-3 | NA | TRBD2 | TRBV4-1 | TGCGCCAGCAGCCAAGCCGGGATTGCGGGAGCGAGCACAGATACGCAGTATTTT | CASSQAGIAGASTDTQYF
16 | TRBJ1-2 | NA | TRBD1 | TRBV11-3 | TGTGCCAGCAGCTTAGGTCGTGGACAGGGGGGCTATGGCTACACCTTC | CASSLGRGQGGYGYTF
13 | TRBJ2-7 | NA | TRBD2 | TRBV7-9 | TGTGCCAGCAGCCCCAGGACTAGTTACGAGCAGTACTTC | CASSPRTSYEQYF
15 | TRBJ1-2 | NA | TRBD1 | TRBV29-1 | TGCAGCGTGGCCGGGACAGGGGGGTTTACCTATGGCTACACCTTC | CSVAGTGGFTYGYTF
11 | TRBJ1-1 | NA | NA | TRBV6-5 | TGTGCCAGCAGGGCTAACACTGAAGCTTTCTTT | CASRANTEAFF
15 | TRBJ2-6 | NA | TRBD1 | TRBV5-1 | TGCGCCAGCAGGGAACAGGGGTCTGGGGCCAACGTCCTGACTTTC | CASREQGSGANVLTF
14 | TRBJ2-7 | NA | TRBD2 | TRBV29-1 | TGCAGCGCGTTGACTAGCCCTAGCTCCTACGAGCAGTACTTC | CSALTSPSSYEQYF
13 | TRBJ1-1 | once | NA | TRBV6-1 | TGTGCCAGCAGTCCAACACTGAACACTGAAGCTTTCTTT | CASSPTLNTEAFF
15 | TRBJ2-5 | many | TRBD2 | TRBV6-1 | TGTGCCAGCAGTGAAGCTAGCGGGGGCCAAGAGACCCAGTACTTC | CASSEASGGQETQYF
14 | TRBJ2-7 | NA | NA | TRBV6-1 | TGTGCCAGCAGGTCAGGGTCTGCCTCCTACGAGCAGTACTTC | CASRSGSASYEQYF
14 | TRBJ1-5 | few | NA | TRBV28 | TGTGCCAGCAGAAGCTTAAGCGGCAATCAGCCCCAGCATTTT | CASRSLSGNQPQHF
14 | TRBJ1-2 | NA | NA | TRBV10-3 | TGTGCCGCGGCGACCTCAGGGGATCTGCGGGGCTACACCTTC | CAAATSGDLRGYTF
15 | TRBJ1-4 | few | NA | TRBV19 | TGTGCCAGTAGTAGGGGACATTCGACCAAGGGGGAACTGTTTTTT | CASSRGHSTKGELFF
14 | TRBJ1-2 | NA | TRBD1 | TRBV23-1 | TGCGCCAGCAAGCCCGGCCGGGGACAGGGGTCTCGCACCTTC | CASKPGRGQGSRTF
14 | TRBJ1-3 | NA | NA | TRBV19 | TGTGCCAGTAGTCGACAGATCTCTGGAAACACCATATATTTT | CASSRQISGNTIYF
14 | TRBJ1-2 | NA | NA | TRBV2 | TGTGCCAGCAGGGCGACAGGCGCTAACGGTGGCTACACCTTC | CASRATGANGGYTF
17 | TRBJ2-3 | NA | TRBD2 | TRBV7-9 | TGTGCCAGCAGCTTAGTGAGCGGGGACTCTAACACAGATACGCAGTATTTT | CASSLVSGDSNTDTQYF
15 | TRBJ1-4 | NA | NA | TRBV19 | TGTGCCAGTAGTATTTCGTCCGCAACTAATGAAAAACTGTTTTTT | CASSISSATNEKLFF
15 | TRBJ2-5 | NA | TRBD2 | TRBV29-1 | TGCAGCGTTGAGTTAGCGGGCCGGTACCAAGAGACCCAGTACTTC | CSVELAGRYQETQYF
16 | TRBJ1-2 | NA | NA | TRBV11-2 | TGTGCCAGCAGCTCCCAGGCGGCTCGGGGGGCCTATGGCTACACCTTC | CASSSQAARGAYGYTF
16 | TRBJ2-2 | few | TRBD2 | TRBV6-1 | TGTGCCAGCAGTGAAATAAGCGGGGCGAACACCGGGGAGCTGTTTTTT | CASSEISGANTGELFF
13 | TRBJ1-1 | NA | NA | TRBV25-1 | TGTGCCAGCGGGGCGGGGCTGAACACTGAAGCTTTCTTT | CASGAGLNTEAFF
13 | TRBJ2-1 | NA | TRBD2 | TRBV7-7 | TGTGCCATTCCGGATAGCGGGTCCTGTGAGCAGTTCTTC | CAIPDSGSCEQFF
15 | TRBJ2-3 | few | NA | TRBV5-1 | TGCGCCAGCAGCTTGGTGGGACAAGGCACAGATACGCAGTATTTT | CASSLVGQGTDTQYF
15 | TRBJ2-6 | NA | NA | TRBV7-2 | TGTGCCAGCAGCCCGCGGAGCTCTGGGGCCAACGTCCTGACTTTC | CASSPRSSGANVLTF
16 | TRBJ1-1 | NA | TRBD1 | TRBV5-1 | TGCGCCAGCAGCACCCCGGGACAGGGGGGGAACACTGAAGCTTTCTTT | CASSTPGQGGNTEAFF
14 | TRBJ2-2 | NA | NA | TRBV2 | TGTGCCAGCAGAAAACAGGGACACACCGGGGAGCTGTTTTTT | CASRKQGHTGELFF
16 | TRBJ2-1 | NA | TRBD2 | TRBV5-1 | TGCGCCAGCAGCTTTCTTAGCGGGAGACCCTTCGATGAGCAGTTCTTC | CASSFLSGRPFDEQFF
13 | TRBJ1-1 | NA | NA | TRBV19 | TGTGCCAGTAGTAAGACAGAGAACACTGAAGCTTTCTTT | CASSKTENTEAFF
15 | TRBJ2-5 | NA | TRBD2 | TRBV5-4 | TGTGCCAGCAGCCCAGGAGTAGCGGGAGGAGAGACCCAGTACTTC | CASSPGVAGGETQYF
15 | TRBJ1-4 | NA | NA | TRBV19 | TGTGCCAGTAGCCCCCAGGGGATCAATAATGAAAAACTGTTTTTT | CASSPQGINNEKLFF
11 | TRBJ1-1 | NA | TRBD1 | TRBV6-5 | TGTGCCAGCAGTGGGACAGGGGAAGCTTTCTTT | CASSGTGEAFF
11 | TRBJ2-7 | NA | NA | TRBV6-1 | TGTGCCACCTGGGCCCTCTACGAGCAGTACTTC | CATWALYEQYF
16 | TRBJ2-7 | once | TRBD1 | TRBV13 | TGTGCCAGCAGCTTAGTGTGGGGACAGCCAACGTACGAGCAGTACTTC | CASSLVWGQPTYEQYF
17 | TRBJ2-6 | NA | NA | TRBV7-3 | TGTGCCAGCAGCTTAGGTCCGGGCAGCTCTGGGGCCAACGGCCTGACTTTC | CASSLGPGSSGANGLTF
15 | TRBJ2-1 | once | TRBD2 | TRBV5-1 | TGCGCCAGCAGCACCACTAGCGGGGAATACAATGAGCAGTTCTTC | CASSTTSGEYNEQFF
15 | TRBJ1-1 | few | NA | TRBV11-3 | TGTGCCAGCAGCTTAGACAGTCACCCGAACACTGAAGCTTTCTTT | CASSLDSHPNTEAFF
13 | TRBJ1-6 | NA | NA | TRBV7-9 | TGTGCCAGCAGCCTGGAGGGCGGGTCACCCCTCCACTTT | CASSLEGGSPLHF
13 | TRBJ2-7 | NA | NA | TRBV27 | TGTGCCAGCAGTTTATGGACTGAGTCCGAGCAGTACTTC | CASSLWTESEQYF
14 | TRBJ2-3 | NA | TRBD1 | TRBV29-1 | TGCAGCGGTGATGGACAGGGATTGACGGATACGCAGTATTTT | CSGDGQGLTDTQYF
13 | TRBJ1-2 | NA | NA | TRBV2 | TGTGCCAGCAGGGTCAGGATGGGCAATGGCTACACCTTC | CASRVRMGNGYTF
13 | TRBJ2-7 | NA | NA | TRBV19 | TGTGCCAGTAGCTCTGGGCCGTCCTACGAGCAGTACTTC | CASSSGPSYEQYF
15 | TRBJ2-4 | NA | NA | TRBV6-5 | TGTGCCAGCAGTCCCCCCGGGGGGCGAGGAAACATTCAGTACTTC | CASSPPGGRGNIQYF
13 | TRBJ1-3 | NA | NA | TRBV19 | TGTGCCAGTGGCGACATAGCTGGAAACACCATATATTTT | CASGDIAGNTIYF
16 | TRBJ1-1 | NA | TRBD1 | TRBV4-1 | TGCGCCAGCAGCCAAGATGGAAGACAGGGGAACACTGAAGCTTTCTTT | CASSQDGRQGNTEAFF
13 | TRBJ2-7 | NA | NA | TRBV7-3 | TGTGCCAGCAGCTTAAACGGGGCCTACGAGCAGTACTTC | CASSLNGAYEQYF